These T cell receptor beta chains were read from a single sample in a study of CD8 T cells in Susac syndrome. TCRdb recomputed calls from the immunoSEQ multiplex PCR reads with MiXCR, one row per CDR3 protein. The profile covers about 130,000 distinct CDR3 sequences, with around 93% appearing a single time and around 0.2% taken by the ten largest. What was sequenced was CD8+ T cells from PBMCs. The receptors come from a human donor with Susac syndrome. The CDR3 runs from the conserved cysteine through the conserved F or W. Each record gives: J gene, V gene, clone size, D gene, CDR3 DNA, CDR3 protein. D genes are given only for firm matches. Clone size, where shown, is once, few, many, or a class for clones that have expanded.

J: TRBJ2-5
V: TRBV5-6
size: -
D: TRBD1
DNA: TGTGCCAGCAGCTTGGGCAGGGGGCTTGAGACCCAGTACTTC
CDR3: CASSLGRGLETQYF

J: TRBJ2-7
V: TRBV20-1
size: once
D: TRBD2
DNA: TGCAGTGCTCCAGGCCCCAGCGGGACCTACGAGCAGTACTTC
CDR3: CSAPGPSGTYEQYF

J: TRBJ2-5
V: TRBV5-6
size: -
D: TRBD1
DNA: TGTGCCAGCAGCTTACAGGGGGAGACCCAGTACTTC
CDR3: CASSLQGETQYF

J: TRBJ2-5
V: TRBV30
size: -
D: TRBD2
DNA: TGTGCCTGGAGTGTAGGCGGGAGTAGGGAAGAGACCCAGTACTTC
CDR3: CAWSVGGSREETQYF

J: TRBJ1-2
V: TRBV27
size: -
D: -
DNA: TGTGCCAGCAGTTTATCCTCCACCTATGGCTACACCTTC
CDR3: CASSLSSTYGYTF

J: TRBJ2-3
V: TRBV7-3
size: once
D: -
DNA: TGTGCCAGCAGCTCCCCCGGAGCCACAGATACGCAGTATTTT
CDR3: CASSSPGATDTQYF

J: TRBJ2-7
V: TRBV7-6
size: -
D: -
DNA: TGTGCCAGCAGCTTAGCGTTAGGAGGGCGGGACTCCTACGAGCAGTACTTC
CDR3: CASSLALGGRDSYEQYF

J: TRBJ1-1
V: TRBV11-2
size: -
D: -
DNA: TGTGCCAGCAGCCGAGGGGGGCGCGACACTGAAGCTTTCTTT
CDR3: CASSRGGRDTEAFF

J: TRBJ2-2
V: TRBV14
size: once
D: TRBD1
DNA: TGTGCCAGCAGCCAACGGGACAGCCTAGTTACCGGGGAGCTGTTTTTT
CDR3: CASSQRDSLVTGELFF

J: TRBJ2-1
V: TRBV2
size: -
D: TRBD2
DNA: TGTGCCAGTACAGGAATTACACGGACGGGAGGGCCGGGTAATGAGCAGTTCTTC
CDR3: CASTGITRTGGPGNEQFF

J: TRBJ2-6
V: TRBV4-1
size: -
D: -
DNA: TGCGCCAGCAGCACAAGCGCCGTTAGGGCCAACGTCCTGACTTTC
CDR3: CASSTSAVRANVLTF

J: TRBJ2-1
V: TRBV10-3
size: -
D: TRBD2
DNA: TGTGCCATCCGGGAGGTAGAATCCTACAATGAGCAGTTCTTC
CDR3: CAIREVESYNEQFF

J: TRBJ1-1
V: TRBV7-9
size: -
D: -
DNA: TGTGCCAGCAGTTCACCGGGACACCGAGACCGAGGCACTGAAGCTTTCTTT
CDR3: CASSSPGHRDRGTEAFF

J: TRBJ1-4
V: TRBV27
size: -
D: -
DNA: TGTGCCAGCAGTTTCCCCTTTCATCCTTCGAGGGGTAATGAAAAACTGTTTTTT
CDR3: CASSFPFHPSRGNEKLFF

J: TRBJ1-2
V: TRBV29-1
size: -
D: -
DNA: TGCAGCGTTGAAGGGACCTTCTATGGCTACACCTTC
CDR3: CSVEGTFYGYTF

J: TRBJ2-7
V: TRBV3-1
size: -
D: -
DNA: TGTGCCAGCAGCCAAGTGGTGGGCGAGCAGTACTTC
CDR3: CASSQVVGEQYF

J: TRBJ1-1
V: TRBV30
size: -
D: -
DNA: TGTGCCTGGAACTCCTACACCGGCACTGAAGCTTTCTTT
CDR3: CAWNSYTGTEAFF

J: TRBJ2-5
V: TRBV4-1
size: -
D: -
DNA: TGCGCCAGCAGCCACCTCGAAAGGGGGGGTTTTGAGACCCAGTACTTC
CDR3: CASSHLERGGFETQYF

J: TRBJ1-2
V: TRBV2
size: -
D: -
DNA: TGTGCCAGCACCCATCCTGGGTGGAGGAACTATGGCTACACCTTC
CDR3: CASTHPGWRNYGYTF

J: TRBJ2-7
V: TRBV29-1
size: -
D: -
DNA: TGCAGCGTTGGGGGACGGAACTCCTACGAGCAGTACTTC
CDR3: CSVGGRNSYEQYF

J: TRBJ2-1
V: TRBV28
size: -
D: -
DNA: TGTGCCAGCACCATATACTCGGGGGAGTATGAGCAGTTCTTC
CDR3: CASTIYSGEYEQFF

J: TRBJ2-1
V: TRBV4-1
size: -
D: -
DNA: TGCGCCAGCAGCCAACGAAGCGGAGTCTACAATGAGCAGTTCTTC
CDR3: CASSQRSGVYNEQFF

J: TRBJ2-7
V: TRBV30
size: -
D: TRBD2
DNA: TGTGCCTGGAGTGTAGGAGGTGGCGGGAGTTACGAGCAGTACTTC
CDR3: CAWSVGGGGSYEQYF

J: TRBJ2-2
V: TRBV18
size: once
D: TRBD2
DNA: TGTGCCAGCTCATCAGCGGGAGTGAGGAACACCGGGGAGCTGTTTTTT
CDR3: CASSSAGVRNTGELFF

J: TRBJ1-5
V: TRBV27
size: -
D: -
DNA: TGTGCCAGCAGTTTTACCTCAGGGGCCACGCCCCAGCATTTT
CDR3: CASSFTSGATPQHF

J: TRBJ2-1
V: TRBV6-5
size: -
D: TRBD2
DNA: TGTGCCAGCACCCAACTAGCGGGAGTGGCGAATGAGCAGTTCTTC
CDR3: CASTQLAGVANEQFF

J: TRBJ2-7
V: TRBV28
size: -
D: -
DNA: TGTGCCAGCAGGAGCCTAGGGATCCACGAGCAGTACTTC
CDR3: CASRSLGIHEQYF

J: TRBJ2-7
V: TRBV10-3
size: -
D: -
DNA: TGTGCCATCAGTGAGTCTACCTTCGGGGACCGCCTCTTC
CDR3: CAISESTFGDRLF

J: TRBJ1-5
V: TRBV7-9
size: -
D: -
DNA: TGTGCCAGCAGCTTAGGAGGGAACGGACAGCCCCAGCATTTT
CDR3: CASSLGGNGQPQHF

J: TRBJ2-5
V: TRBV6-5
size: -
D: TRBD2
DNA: TGTGCCAGCAGTTTGACTAGCGGGAGAGAGACCCAGTACTTC
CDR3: CASSLTSGRETQYF

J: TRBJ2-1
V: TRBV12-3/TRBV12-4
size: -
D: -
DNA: TGTGCCAGCAGTCTGACAGATAACAATGAGCAGTTCTTC
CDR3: CASSLTDNNEQFF

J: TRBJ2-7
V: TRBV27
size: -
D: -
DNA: TGTGCCAGCAGTTTAGGGCAGGGAATTGAGCAGTACTTC
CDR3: CASSLGQGIEQYF

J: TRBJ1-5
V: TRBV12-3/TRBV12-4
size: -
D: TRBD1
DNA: TGTGCCAGCAGTTCTCAGGGGGGTCAGCCCCAGCATTTT
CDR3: CASSSQGGQPQHF

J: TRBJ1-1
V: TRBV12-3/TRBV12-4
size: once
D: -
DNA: TGTGCCAGCAGTTTGGGCAGCGTGGCTTTCTTT
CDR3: CASSLGSVAFF

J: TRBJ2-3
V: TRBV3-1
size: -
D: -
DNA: TGTGCCAGCAGCCAGGCCCCGACAGGACCTAGCACAGATACGCAGTATTTT
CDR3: CASSQAPTGPSTDTQYF

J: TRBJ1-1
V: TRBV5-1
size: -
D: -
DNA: TGCGCCAGCAGCTTTCCGGCAGCTGAAGCTTTCTTT
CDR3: CASSFPAAEAFF